The 14 T cell receptor beta chains reported below all come from one sample, sequenced in a study of blood T cell repertoires in COVID-19. The method was immunoSEQ multiplex PCR; TCRdb's version includes in-frame clones alone and lacks a portion of them. The sample has around 100,000 clones; roughly 69% are singletons. Input material: peripheral blood. These receptors all stem from a man older than 75 with acute or convalescent COVID-19.

The rearrangement uses TRBV3-1 (or the pseudogene TRBV3-2) and TRBJ1-2, with TRBD1 as a possible D gene (5 bases). This CDR3 is built from 16 residues. The germline V gene has CDR1 LGHDT and CDR2 YNNKEL (reference sequence). V gave up 3 bases and J gave up 8 bases, with 22 bases separating them. This CDR3 is CASSHREKGPLSGYTF. As DNA, the CDR3 is TGTGCCAGCAGCCACCGAGAAAAGGGGCCCCTATCAGGCTACACCTTC.

The chain has TRBV18 and TRBJ2-3; 9 bases match TRBD1. The CDR3 has 16 amino acids. V lost 3 bases to trimming and J lost 3 bases; unmatched junction nucleotides: 7. CDR1 KGHSH and CDR2 LQKENI come from the germline V gene. The CDR3 region is CASSPKRTGETDTQYF. Written as DNA, the CDR3 is TGTGCCAGCTCACCGAAAAGGACAGGGGAGACAGATACGCAGTATTTT.

This CDR3 is CASSMGRLGGRNSPLHF. The CDR3 DNA sequence: TGTGCCAGCAGCATGGGACGGTTGGGAGGAAGGAATTCACCCCTCCACTTT. The rearrangement links TRBV5-5 to TRBJ1-6; maybe TRBD1 (5 bases). Trimming shortened V by 4 bases and J by 7 bases, and 21 bases separated the two germline ends. The CDR3 is made up of 17 amino acids. Germline V lookup: CDR1 SGHKS, CDR2 YYEKEE (reference sequence).

The chain employs TRBV18 and TRBJ1-3, with D uncertain. The CDR3 extends over 13 amino acids. Per germline, CDR1 KGHSH and CDR2 LQKENI. V shed 3 bases and J shed 3 bases, with 6 bases lying between them. Here the CDR3 reads CASSPAGGNTIYF. The CDR3 nucleotides are TGTGCCAGCTCACCTGCGGGTGGAAACACCATATATTTT.

The chain uses TRBV2 and TRBJ1-1; D might be TRBD1 (5 bases). V lost 6 bases and J lost 1, with 15 bases in between. Germline assignment: CDR1 SNHLY and CDR2 FYNNEI. The CDR3 has 15 amino acids. The CDR3 spells CASRPLREGNTEAFF. CDR3 bases: TGTGCCAGCAGACCCCTCAGGGAGGGGAACACTGAAGCTTTCTTT.

This clone was observed a handful of times. The chain couples TRBV5-1 to TRBJ2-7; D may be TRBD1 (6 bases). V was shortened by 0 bases and J by 4 bases, with 23 bases between the two germline ends. Germline-derived CDR1 and CDR2 are SGHRS and YFSETQ. CDR3 length: 18 residues. This CDR3 is CASSLVPQGRFYGYEQYF. In DNA, the CDR3 is TGCGCCAGCAGCTTGGTGCCGCAGGGGCGTTTTTATGGTTACGAGCAGTACTTC.

This clone was counted at least ten times. This chain's CDR3 is CASSHGQGLNTEAFF. CDR3 DNA: TGCGCCAGCAGCCACGGACAGGGCTTGAACACTGAAGCTTTCTTT. The chain recombines TRBV4-1 with TRBJ1-1, with 8 positions matching TRBD1. The V gene end was trimmed by 3 bases and the J gene end by 0 bases; junction bases not matched to a gene: 3. The CDR3 spans 15 residues. Looked up from germline, CDR1 is MGHRA and CDR2 is YSYEKL.

With regard to this clone: This sample includes further DNA sequences coding for the same CDR3. The chain joins TRBV9 to TRBJ2-3; no clear D. Germline assignment: CDR1 SGDLS and CDR2 YYNGEE. The CDR3 covers 13 residues. V was clipped by 2 bases and J by 1 base, with 5 bases between them. CDR3 sequence (DNA): TGTGCCAGCAGCGTCACAGGCACAGATACGCAGTATTTT. Translated: CASSVTGTDTQYF.

The J gene is TRBJ2-1, the V gene TRBV10-2, with 8 nucleotides matching TRBD2. J was trimmed by 2 bases and V by 8 bases; bases with no gene match: 8. CDR3 length: 15 amino acids. Germline CDR1 WSHSY, CDR2 SAAADI. CDR3 coding DNA: TGCGCCAGCGTCCAGCGGGAGTTCCCCTACAATGAGCAGTTCTTC. It yields the protein CASVQREFPYNEQFF.

This clone was detected a few times. The CDR3 spells CAIRSGGGGNEKLFF. The CDR3 DNA reads as TGTGCCATCAGGTCGGGAGGCGGGGGCAATGAAAAACTGTTTTTT. The chain recombines TRBV10-3 with TRBJ1-4, with D perhaps TRBD1 (6 bases). The V gene's germline CDR1 is ENHRY and CDR2 SYGVKD. There are 15 residues in the CDR3. V was cut by 6 bases and J by 5 bases, with 16 bases left in between.

This sequence joins TRBV14 and TRBJ2-1; no definite D call. The CDR3 covers 12 residues. Trimming shortened V by 2 bases and J by 6 bases, and 5 bases separated the two germline ends. Germline assignment: CDR1 SGHDN and CDR2 FVKESK. CDR3 residues: CASSQSGNEQFF. CDR3 in DNA: TGTGCCAGCAGCCAATCCGGCAATGAGCAGTTCTTC. Based on the CDR3 plus reference TRBV14 and TRBJ2-1, the full variable domain is EAGVTQFPSHSVIEKGQTVTLRCDPISGHDNLYWYRRVMGKEIKFLLHFVKESKQDESGMPNNRFLAERTGGTYSTLKVQPAELEDSGVYFCASSQSGNEQFFGPGTRLTVL.

This clone was observed a single time. This chain connects TRBV5-1 to TRBJ2-3; TRBD2 agrees at 7 bases. CDR1 and CDR2 (germline): SGHRS, YFSETQ. Trimming removed 0 bases from V and 2 bases from J; junction bases left unmatched: 6. The CDR3 extends over 16 amino acids. The CDR3 loop reads CASSLAIAGVTDTQYF. CDR3 DNA: TGCGCCAGCAGCTTGGCCATCGCGGGGGTCACAGATACGCAGTATTTT.

The rearrangement links TRBV4-3 to TRBJ2-3, with 8 bases identical to TRBD2. This CDR3 region has 16 residues. Germline loops: CDR1 LGHNA, CDR2 YSLEER. The trim removed 1 base at V and 0 bases at J, leaving 3 bases unmatched. CDR3 amino acids: CASSQGSSGSTDTQYF. CDR3 coding DNA: TGCGCCAGCAGCCAAGGTTCTAGCGGGAGCACAGATACGCAGTATTTT.

This clone was counted a single time. The chain combines TRBV6-5 with TRBJ2-7; D may be TRBD1 (6 bases). The V gene's germline CDR1 is MNHEY and CDR2 SVGAGI. V was cut by 4 bases and J by 9 bases, with 22 bases left in between. The CDR3 totals 15 residues. The CDR3 DNA follows: TGTGCCAGCAGTTCCCCCTGGGACACGGCCTGGAGGCAGTACTTC. Protein product: CASSSPWDTAWRQYF.